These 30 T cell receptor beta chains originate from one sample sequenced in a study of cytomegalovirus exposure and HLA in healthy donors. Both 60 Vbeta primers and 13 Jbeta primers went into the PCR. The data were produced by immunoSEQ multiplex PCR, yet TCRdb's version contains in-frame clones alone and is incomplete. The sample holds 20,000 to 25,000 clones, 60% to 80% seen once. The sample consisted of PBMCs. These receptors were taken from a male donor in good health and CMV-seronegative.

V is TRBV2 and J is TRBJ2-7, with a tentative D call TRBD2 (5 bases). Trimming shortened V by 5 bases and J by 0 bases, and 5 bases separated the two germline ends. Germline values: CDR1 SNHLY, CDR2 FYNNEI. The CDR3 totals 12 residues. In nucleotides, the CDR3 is TGTGCCAGCAGTCGGGACTCCTACGAGCAGTACTTC. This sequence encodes CASSRDSYEQYF. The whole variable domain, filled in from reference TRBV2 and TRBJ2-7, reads EPEVTQTPSHQVTQMGQEVILRCVPISNHLYFYWYRQILGQKVEFLVSFYNNEISEKSEIFDDQFSVERPDGSNFTLKIRSTKLEDSAMYFCASSRDSYEQYFGPGTRLTVT.

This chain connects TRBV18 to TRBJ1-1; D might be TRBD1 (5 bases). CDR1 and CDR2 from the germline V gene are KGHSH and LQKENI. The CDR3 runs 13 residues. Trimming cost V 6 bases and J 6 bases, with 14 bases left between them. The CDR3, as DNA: TGTGCCAGCTCCCCCCCCCAAGGGGCTGAAGCTTTCTTT. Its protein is CASSPPQGAEAFF.

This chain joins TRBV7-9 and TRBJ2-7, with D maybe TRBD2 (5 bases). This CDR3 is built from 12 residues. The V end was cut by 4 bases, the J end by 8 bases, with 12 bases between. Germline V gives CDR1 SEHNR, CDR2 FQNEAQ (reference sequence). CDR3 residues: CASSSQTGKQYF. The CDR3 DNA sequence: TGTGCCAGCAGCTCGCAGACGGGAAAGCAGTACTTC.

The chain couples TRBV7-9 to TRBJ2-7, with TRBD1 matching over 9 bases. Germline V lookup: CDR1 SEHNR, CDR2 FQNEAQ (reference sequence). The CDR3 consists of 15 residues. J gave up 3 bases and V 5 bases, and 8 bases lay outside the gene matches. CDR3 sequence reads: CASSPTGGGGYEQYF. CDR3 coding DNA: TGTGCCAGCAGCCCGACAGGGGGGGGTGGCTACGAGCAGTACTTC. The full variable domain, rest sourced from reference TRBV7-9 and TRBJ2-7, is DTGVSQNPRHKITKRGQNVTFRCDPISEHNRLYWYRQTLGQGPEFLTYFQNEAQLEKSRLLSDRFSAERPKGSFSTLEIQRTEQGDSAMYLCASSPTGGGGYEQYFGPGTRLTVT.

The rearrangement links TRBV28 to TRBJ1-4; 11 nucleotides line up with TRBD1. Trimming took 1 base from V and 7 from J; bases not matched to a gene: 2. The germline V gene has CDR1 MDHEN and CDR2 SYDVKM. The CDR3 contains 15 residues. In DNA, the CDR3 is TGTGCCAGCAGTTTATCCGGGACAGGGGGTGAAAAACTGTTTTTT. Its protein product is CASSLSGTGGEKLFF.

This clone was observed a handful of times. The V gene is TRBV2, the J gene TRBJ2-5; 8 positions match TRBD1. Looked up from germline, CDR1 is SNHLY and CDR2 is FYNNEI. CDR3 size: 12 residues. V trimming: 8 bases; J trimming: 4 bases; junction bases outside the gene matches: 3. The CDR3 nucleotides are TGTGCCAGCCAGGGGGCGGGAGAGACCCAGTACTTC. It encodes CASQGAGETQYF. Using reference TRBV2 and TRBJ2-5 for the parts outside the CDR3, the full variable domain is EPEVTQTPSHQVTQMGQEVILRCVPISNHLYFYWYRQILGQKVEFLVSFYNNEISEKSEIFDDQFSVERPDGSNFTLKIRSTKLEDSAMYFCASQGAGETQYFGPGTRLLVL.

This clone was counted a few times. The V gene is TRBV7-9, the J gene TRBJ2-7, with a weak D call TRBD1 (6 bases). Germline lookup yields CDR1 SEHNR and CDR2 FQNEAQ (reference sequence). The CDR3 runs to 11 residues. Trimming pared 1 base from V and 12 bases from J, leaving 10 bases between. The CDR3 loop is CASSLGTGRYF. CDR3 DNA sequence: TGTGCCAGCAGCTTAGGAACAGGGAGGTACTTC.

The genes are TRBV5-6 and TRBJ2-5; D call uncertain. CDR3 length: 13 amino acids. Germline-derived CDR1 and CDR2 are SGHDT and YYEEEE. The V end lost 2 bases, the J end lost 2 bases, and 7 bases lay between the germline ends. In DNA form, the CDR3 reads TGTGCCAGCAGCTTATCAGTACAAGAGACCCAGTACTTC. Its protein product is CASSLSVQETQYF.

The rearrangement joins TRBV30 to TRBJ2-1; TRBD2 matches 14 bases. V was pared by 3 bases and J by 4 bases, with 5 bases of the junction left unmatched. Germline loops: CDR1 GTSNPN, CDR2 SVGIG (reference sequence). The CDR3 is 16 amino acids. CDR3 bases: TGTGCCTGGAGGCTGGGACTAGCGGGAGTATACAATGAGCAGTTCTTC. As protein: CAWRLGLAGVYNEQFF.

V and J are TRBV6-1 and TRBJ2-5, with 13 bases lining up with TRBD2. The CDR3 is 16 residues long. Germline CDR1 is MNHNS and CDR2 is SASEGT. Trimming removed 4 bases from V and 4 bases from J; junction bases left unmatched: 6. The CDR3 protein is CASSGTSGRVGETQYF. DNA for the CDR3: TGTGCCAGCAGTGGTACTAGCGGGAGGGTAGGAGAGACCCAGTACTTC.

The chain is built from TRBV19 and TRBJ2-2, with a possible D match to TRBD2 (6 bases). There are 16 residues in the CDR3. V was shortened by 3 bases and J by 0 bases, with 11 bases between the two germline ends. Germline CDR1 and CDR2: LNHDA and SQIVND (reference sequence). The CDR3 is CASSIGGTANTGELFF. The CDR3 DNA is TGTGCCAGTAGTATTGGGGGGACCGCGAACACCGGGGAGCTGTTTTTT. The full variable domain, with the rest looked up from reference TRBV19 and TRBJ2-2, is DGGITQSPKYLFRKEGQNVTLSCEQNLNHDAMYWYRQDPGQGLRLIYYSQIVNDFQKGDIAEGYSVSREKKESFPLTVTSAQKNPTAFYLCASSIGGTANTGELFFGEGSRLTVL.

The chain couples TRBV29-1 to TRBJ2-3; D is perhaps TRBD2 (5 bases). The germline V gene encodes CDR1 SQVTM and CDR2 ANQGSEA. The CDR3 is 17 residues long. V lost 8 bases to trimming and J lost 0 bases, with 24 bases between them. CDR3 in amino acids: CSSLNRPGRRSTDTQYF. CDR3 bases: TGCAGCTCCCTCAATCGGCCCGGCAGGAGGAGCACAGATACGCAGTATTTT.

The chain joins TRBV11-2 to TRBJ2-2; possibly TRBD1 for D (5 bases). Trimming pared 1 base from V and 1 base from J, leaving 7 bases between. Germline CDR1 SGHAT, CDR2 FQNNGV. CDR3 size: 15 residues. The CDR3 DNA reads TGTGCCAGCAGCTTAGTACAGGAGAACACCGGGGAGCTGTTTTTT. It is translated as CASSLVQENTGELFF.

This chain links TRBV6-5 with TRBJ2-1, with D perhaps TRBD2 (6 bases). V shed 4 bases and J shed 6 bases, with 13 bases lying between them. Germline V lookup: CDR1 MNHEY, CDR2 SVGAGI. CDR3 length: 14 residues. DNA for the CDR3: TGTGCCAGCAGTTTGGGGGGTACGGGCAATGAGCAGTTCTTC. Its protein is CASSLGGTGNEQFF.

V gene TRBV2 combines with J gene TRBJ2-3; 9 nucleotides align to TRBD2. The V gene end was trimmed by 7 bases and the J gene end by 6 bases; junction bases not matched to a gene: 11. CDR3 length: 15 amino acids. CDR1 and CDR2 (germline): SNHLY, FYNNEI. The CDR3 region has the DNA TGTGCCAGCACCAAGGGCGGGGGGGCTCTGGATACGCAGTATTTT. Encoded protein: CASTKGGGALDTQYF. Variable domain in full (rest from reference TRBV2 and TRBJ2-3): EPEVTQTPSHQVTQMGQEVILRCVPISNHLYFYWYRQILGQKVEFLVSFYNNEISEKSEIFDDQFSVERPDGSNFTLKIRSTKLEDSAMYFCASTKGGGALDTQYFGPGTRLTVL.

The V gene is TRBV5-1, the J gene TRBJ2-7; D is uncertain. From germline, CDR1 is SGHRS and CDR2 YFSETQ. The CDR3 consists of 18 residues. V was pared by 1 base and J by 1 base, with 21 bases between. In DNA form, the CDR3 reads TGCGCCAGCAGCTTGCAATGGGCAGGCTTGCTTTCGTCCTACGAGCAGTACTTC. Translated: CASSLQWAGLLSSYEQYF. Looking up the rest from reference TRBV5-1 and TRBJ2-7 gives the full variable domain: KAGVTQTPRYLIKTRGQQVTLSCSPISGHRSVSWYQQTPGQGLQFLFEYFSETQRNKGNFPGRFSGRQFSNSRSEMNVSTLELGDSALYLCASSLQWAGLLSSYEQYFGPGTRLTVT.

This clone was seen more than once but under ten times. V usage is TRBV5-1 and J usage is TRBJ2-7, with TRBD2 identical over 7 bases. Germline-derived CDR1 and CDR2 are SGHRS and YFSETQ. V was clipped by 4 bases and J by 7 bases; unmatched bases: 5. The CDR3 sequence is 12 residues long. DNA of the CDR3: TGCGCCAGCAGCCCCCCGGGGGGTGAGCAGTACTTC. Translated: CASSPPGGEQYF.

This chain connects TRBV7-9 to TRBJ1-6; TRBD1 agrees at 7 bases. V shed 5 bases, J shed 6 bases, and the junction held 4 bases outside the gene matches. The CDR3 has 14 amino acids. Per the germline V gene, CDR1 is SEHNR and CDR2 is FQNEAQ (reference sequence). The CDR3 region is CASSTGQLNSPLHF. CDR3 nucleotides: TGTGCCAGCAGCACGGGACAGCTTAATTCACCCCTCCACTTT.

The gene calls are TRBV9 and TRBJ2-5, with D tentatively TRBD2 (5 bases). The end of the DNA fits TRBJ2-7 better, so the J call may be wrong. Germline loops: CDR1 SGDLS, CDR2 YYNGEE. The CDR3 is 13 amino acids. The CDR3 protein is CASSDQAGYEQYF. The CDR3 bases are TGTGCCAGCAGCGACCAGGCGGGCTACGAGCAGTACTTC.

Here the CDR3 reads CASSPPKANSGNTIYF. In nucleotides, the CDR3 is TGTGCCAGCAGCCCCCCGAAAGCGAACTCTGGAAACACCATATATTTT. The genes are TRBV7-8 and TRBJ1-3; unclear D gene. The germline V and J ends were trimmed by 5 bases and 0 bases, with 14 bases remaining between them. Germline V gene lookup returns CDR1 SGHVS and CDR2 FQNEAQ. The CDR3 has 16 residues.

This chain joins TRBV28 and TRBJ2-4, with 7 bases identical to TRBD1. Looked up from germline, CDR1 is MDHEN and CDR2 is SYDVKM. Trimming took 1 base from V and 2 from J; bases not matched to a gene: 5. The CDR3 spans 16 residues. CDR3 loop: CASSLLGGLSKNIQYF. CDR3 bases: TGTGCCAGCAGTTTATTAGGGGGCTTGTCCAAAAACATTCAGTACTTC.

CDR3 sequence (DNA): TGTGCCAGCAGCTTAGCTAAGTTTCGGACAGGGCCCTACGAGCAGTACTTC. Translation: CASSLAKFRTGPYEQYF. This chain connects TRBV7-8 to TRBJ2-7, with TRBD1 identical over 8 bases. Germline V gives CDR1 SGHVS, CDR2 FQNEAQ. This CDR3 spans 17 amino acids. Unmatched junction bases numbered 9, after V lost 0 bases and J lost 2 bases.

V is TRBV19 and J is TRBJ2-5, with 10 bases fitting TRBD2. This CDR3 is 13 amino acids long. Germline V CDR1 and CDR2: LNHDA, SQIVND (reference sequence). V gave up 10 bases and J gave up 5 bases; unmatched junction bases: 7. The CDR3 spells CAIAQTSGETQYF. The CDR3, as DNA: TGTGCCATCGCCCAGACTAGCGGGGAGACCCAGTACTTC.

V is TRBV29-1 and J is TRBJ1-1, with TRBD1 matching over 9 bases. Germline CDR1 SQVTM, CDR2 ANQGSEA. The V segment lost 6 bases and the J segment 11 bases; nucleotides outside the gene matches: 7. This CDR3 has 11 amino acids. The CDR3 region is CSVPGQGRAFF. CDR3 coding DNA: TGCAGCGTCCCGGGACAGGGACGGGCTTTCTTT.

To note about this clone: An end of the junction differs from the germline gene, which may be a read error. Here the CDR3 DNA reads TGTGCCAGCAGCTTAGCGACCCCCGACAGGGCTGGAGCCAACGTCCTGACTTTC. As protein: CASSLATPDRAGANVLTF. The chain carries TRBV7-2 and TRBJ2-6, with 7 bases identical to TRBD1. Germline assignment: CDR1 SGHTA and CDR2 FQGNSA. The CDR3 runs 18 residues.

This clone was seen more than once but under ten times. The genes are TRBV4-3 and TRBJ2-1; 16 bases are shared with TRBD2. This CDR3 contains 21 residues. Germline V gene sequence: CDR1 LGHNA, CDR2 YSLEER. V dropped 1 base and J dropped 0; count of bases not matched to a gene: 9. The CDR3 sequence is CASSQAAPGLAGGYSYNEQFF. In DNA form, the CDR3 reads TGCGCCAGCAGCCAAGCCGCCCCGGGACTAGCGGGAGGGTACTCCTACAATGAGCAGTTCTTC.

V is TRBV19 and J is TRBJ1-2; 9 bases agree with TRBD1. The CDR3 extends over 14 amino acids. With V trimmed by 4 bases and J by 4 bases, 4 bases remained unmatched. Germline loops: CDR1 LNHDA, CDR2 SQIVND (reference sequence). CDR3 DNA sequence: TGTGCCAGTAGTACCCGGGACAGGGTCTATGGCTACACCTTC. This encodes CASSTRDRVYGYTF.

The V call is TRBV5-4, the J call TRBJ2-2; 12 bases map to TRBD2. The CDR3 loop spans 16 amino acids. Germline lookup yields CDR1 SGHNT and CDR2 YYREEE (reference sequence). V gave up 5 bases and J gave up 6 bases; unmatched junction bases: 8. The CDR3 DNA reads TGTGCCAGCAGTACCCAGACTAGCGGGGGATCCGGGGAGCTGTTTTTT. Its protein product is CASSTQTSGGSGELFF.

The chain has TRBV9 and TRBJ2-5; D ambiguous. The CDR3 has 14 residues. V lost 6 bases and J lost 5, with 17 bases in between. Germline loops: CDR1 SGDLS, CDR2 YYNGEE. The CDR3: CASTDTPSWETQYF. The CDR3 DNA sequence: TGTGCCAGCACCGATACTCCAAGCTGGGAGACCCAGTACTTC.

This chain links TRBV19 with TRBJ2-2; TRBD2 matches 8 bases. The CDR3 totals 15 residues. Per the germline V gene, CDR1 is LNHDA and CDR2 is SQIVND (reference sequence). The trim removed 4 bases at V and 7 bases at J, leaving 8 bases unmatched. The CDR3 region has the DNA TGTGCCAGTAGTACCGGGGGGGGAGTTAGCGGGGAGCTGTTTTTT. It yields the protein CASSTGGGVSGELFF.